One sample yielded the 32 T cell receptor beta chains listed below, sequenced in a study of T cells in Graves' hyperthyroidism and ophthalmopathy. Amplification of TCR beta CDR3 regions was performed using RNA transcripts as template. Carried out on the TCR CDR3, a first-round RT-PCR used the HTBI primer set. TCRdb recomputed calls from the multiplex PCR reads with MiXCR, one row per CDR3 protein. This table has roughly 720,000 distinct CDR3 sequences, around 15% appearing once. The sample was blood. The source is a man aged 50-59 years with Graves' hyperthyroidism.

This clonotype showed up many times. The chain is built from TRBV20-1 and TRBJ2-3; TRBD2 agrees at 10 bases. The CDR3 is made up of 15 amino acids. CDR1 DFQATT and CDR2 SNEGSKA come from the germline V gene (reference sequence). The V and J ends lost 6 bases and 6 bases, in that order; junction bases with no gene match: 12. CDR3 DNA: TGCAGTGCCCCAACTAGCGGGGCCCTCCTGGATACGCAGTATTTT. It encodes CSAPTSGALLDTQYF.

In this sample, this clonotype turned up many times. This chain joins TRBV10-3 and TRBJ2-1; TRBD2 might be the D (5 bases). Germline-derived CDR1 and CDR2 are ENHRY and SYGVKD. The V end was cut by 6 bases, the J end by 4 bases, with 13 bases between. The CDR3 is 14 residues long. For the CDR3, the DNA is TGTGCCATCAGCTGGACTGGGGAGTACAATGAGCAGTTCTTC. Translating gives CAISWTGEYNEQFF.

In its sample, this clonotype was seen a few times. The chain has TRBV5-6 and TRBJ2-5; 10 nucleotides match TRBD1. Germline lookup yields CDR1 SGHDT and CDR2 YYEEEE. J lost 6 bases, V lost 3 bases, and 20 bases had no gene match. CDR3 size: 19 residues. CDR3 amino acids: CASSSSPHGTGDFLKTQYF. In nucleotides, the CDR3 is TGTGCCAGCAGCTCGTCGCCCCACGGGACAGGGGACTTTTTGAAGACCCAGTACTTC. The full variable domain, completed using reference TRBV5-6 and TRBJ2-5, is DAGVTQSPTHLIKTRGQQVTLRCSPKSGHDTVSWYQQALGQGPQFIFQYYEEEERQRGNFPDRFSGHQFPNYSSELNVNALLLGDSALYLCASSSSPHGTGDFLKTQYFGPGTRLLVL.

This clonotype was counted many times. CDR3 coding DNA: TGTGCCAGCAGTTTGGTCGCGGTGAACACTGAAGCTTTCTTT. Translated: CASSLVAVNTEAFF. The rearrangement joins TRBV28 to TRBJ1-1; D is ambiguous. The CDR3 covers 14 residues. V was clipped by 3 bases and J by 0 bases, with 8 bases between them. Per the germline V gene, CDR1 is MDHEN and CDR2 is SYDVKM.

The rearrangement uses TRBV4-2 and TRBJ1-5; perhaps TRBD1 as D (5 bases). Trimming removed 0 bases at V and 1 base at J, with 13 bases between. Germline V gene data show CDR1 as LGHNA and CDR2 as YNFKEQ. CDR3 length equals 17 residues. The CDR3 sequence is CASSQDGQGGSNQPQHF. CDR3 bases: TGTGCCAGCAGCCAAGATGGGCAGGGTGGAAGCAATCAGCCCCAGCATTTT.

The chain couples TRBV15 to TRBJ2-3, with 7 positions matching TRBD1. Trimming took 4 bases from V and 1 from J; bases not matched to a gene: 8. The CDR3 loop spans 16 amino acids. Germline V gene data show CDR1 as LNHNV and CDR2 as YYDKDF (reference sequence). The CDR3: CATSIGRQGGTDTQYF. As DNA, the CDR3 is TGTGCCACCAGCATAGGACGACAGGGAGGCACAGATACGCAGTATTTT.

The chain has TRBV10-3 and TRBJ2-1; TRBD2 matches 10 bases. In germline, CDR1 is ENHRY, CDR2 SYGVKD. The ends lost 3 bases at V and 5 bases at J; junction bases unmatched: 13. The CDR3 extends over 18 amino acids. CDR3 DNA sequence: TGTGCCATCAGTGAAGGATTAGCGGGAGGCTCATTAAACAATGAGCAGTTCTTC. Translation: CAISEGLAGGSLNNEQFF.

The chain carries TRBV4-3 and TRBJ2-2; 10 bases align to TRBD2. Unmatched junction bases numbered 13, after V lost 4 bases and J lost 5 bases. From germline, CDR1 is LGHNA and CDR2 YSLEER. CDR3 length equals 18 residues. This chain's CDR3 is CASSPNWLAGEGTGELFF. CDR3 nucleotide sequence: TGCGCCAGCAGCCCCAATTGGCTAGCGGGAGAGGGGACCGGGGAGCTGTTTTTT.

This clonotype was counted only a few times. V gene TRBV28 combines with J gene TRBJ2-1, with 12 bases fitting TRBD2. CDR1 is MDHEN and CDR2 is SYDVKM in the germline V gene. CDR3 length: 18 residues. V lost 4 bases to trimming and J lost 0 bases; unmatched junction nucleotides: 7. The CDR3 sequence: CASSYPSGRVSSYNEQFF. The CDR3 coding sequence is TGTGCCAGCAGTTATCCTAGCGGGAGGGTAAGCTCCTACAATGAGCAGTTCTTC.

This chain joins TRBV5-1 and TRBJ2-5; possible D gene TRBD1, 5 bases. The CDR3 extends over 15 amino acids. V dropped 0 bases and J dropped 0 bases, with 9 bases sitting between them. Germline V gene sequence: CDR1 SGHRS, CDR2 YFSETQ. This CDR3 reads CASSLGWTNQETQYF. In nucleotides, the CDR3 is TGCGCCAGCAGCTTGGGATGGACAAACCAAGAGACCCAGTACTTC.

This chain connects TRBV10-2 to TRBJ2-3, with 8 bases identical to TRBD2. This CDR3 has 11 amino acids. V trimming: 8 bases; J trimming: 8 bases; junction bases outside the gene matches: 3. Germline V lookup: CDR1 WSHSY, CDR2 SAAADI. DNA of the CDR3: TGCGCCAGCCGGACTAGCCGTACGCAGTATTTT. Translation: CASRTSRTQYF.

This clonotype was seen ten or more times. The chain uses TRBV18 and TRBJ1-1, with a weak D call TRBD1 (5 bases). V was trimmed by 2 bases and J by 1 base, leaving 11 bases between them. CDR3 length equals 15 residues. CDR1 and CDR2 from the germline V gene are KGHSH and LQKENI. Here the CDR3 DNA reads TGTGCCAGCTCACCATCGGACAAACAGAACACTGAAGCTTTCTTT. It specifies CASSPSDKQNTEAFF.

In its sample, this clonotype was seen many times. V gene TRBV27 combines with J gene TRBJ2-5, with TRBD2 matching 12 bases. The CDR3 sequence is 15 residues long. V was pared by 6 bases and J by 5 bases, with 7 bases of the junction left unmatched. Germline CDR1 and CDR2: MNHEY and SMNVEV (reference sequence). CDR3 DNA sequence: TGTGCCAGCAGCAAACTAGCGGGGGGCGGGGAGACCCAGTACTTC. It yields the protein CASSKLAGGGETQYF.

This clonotype was seen at least ten times. This chain links TRBV3-1 with TRBJ1-2; TRBD1 is a possible D gene (5 bases). The V and J ends lost 4 bases and 4 bases respectively, with 10 bases between them. The CDR3 length is 13 residues. The germline V gene has CDR1 LGHDT and CDR2 YNNKEL (reference sequence). The CDR3 coding sequence is TGTGCCAGCAGCCGGGACCGCCCCTATGGCTACACCTTC. Translated: CASSRDRPYGYTF.

In this sample, this clonotype turned up a few times. V is TRBV7-9 and J is TRBJ2-5; TRBD2 aligns across 9 bases. Unmatched junction bases numbered 3, after V lost 5 bases and J lost 2 bases. This CDR3 region has 14 residues. Looked up from germline, CDR1 is SEHNR and CDR2 is FQNEAQ (reference sequence). The CDR3 sequence is CASSKGLAQETQYF. In nucleotides, the CDR3 is TGTGCCAGCAGCAAAGGACTAGCGCAAGAGACCCAGTACTTC.

This clonotype has ten or more counts. The chain joins TRBV11-2 to TRBJ2-1; 7 bases fit TRBD2. The germline CDR1 and CDR2 sequences are SGHAT and FQNNGV. This CDR3 spans 14 amino acids. With V trimmed by 6 bases and J by 4 bases, 6 bases remained unmatched. CDR3: CASRLAAEYNEQFF. The CDR3 bases are TGTGCCAGCAGGCTAGCGGCAGAGTACAATGAGCAGTTCTTC.

This clonotype has more than one count but fewer than ten. The rearrangement links TRBV20-1 to TRBJ2-3; 10 bases align to TRBD1. The CDR3 runs to 15 residues. J lost 3 bases, V lost 1 base, and 4 bases had no gene match. Germline assignment: CDR1 DFQATT and CDR2 SNEGSKA (reference sequence). The CDR3 DNA reads as TGCAGTGCTAGAGCCACGGACAGGGGGACAGATACGCAGTATTTT. Translated, it gives CSARATDRGTDTQYF.

This clonotype was counted at least ten times. The chain is built from TRBV28 and TRBJ1-2, with 8 bases that match TRBD1. Germline V gene sequence: CDR1 MDHEN, CDR2 SYDVKM. There are 14 residues in the CDR3. J gave up 2 bases and V 6 bases, and 5 bases lay outside the gene matches. CDR3 DNA sequence: TGTGCCAGCAGACGGACAGGGAGAAACTATGGCTACACCTTC. Protein: CASRRTGRNYGYTF.

This clonotype was found a few times. The V call is TRBV5-1, the J call TRBJ1-5; 8 bases are shared with TRBD1. CDR1 is SGHRS and CDR2 is YFSETQ in the germline V gene. Trimming took 4 bases from V and 0 from J; bases not matched to a gene: 6. This CDR3 contains 16 residues. CDR3 sequence: CASSNQGAYSNQPQHF. In DNA form, the CDR3 reads TGCGCCAGCAGCAATCAGGGGGCCTATAGCAATCAGCCCCAGCATTTT.

The chain couples TRBV6-1 to TRBJ2-1; 10 bases are a match to TRBD2. The J segment lost 6 bases and the V segment lost 10 bases, leaving 9 bases of the junction unmatched. Germline V lookup: CDR1 MNHNS, CDR2 SASEGT. The CDR3 loop spans 14 amino acids. CDR3 DNA sequence: TGTGCCACCACCCCAGGACTAGCGGTCAATGAGCAGTTCTTC. This sequence encodes CATTPGLAVNEQFF.

In this sample, this clonotype turned up many times. This chain uses TRBV20-1 with TRBJ2-1, with 11 bases aligning to TRBD2. Trimming took 3 bases from V and 5 from J; bases not matched to a gene: 6. This CDR3 has 15 amino acids. Per germline, CDR1 DFQATT and CDR2 SNEGSKA (reference sequence). CDR3 sequence: CSASRLAGLDNEQFF. The CDR3 coding sequence is TGCAGTGCTAGCCGACTAGCGGGACTAGACAATGAGCAGTTCTTC.

This clonotype appeared many times. The chain uses TRBV2 and TRBJ2-7; TRBD2 aligns across 8 bases. The J segment lost 2 bases and the V segment lost 4 bases, leaving 4 bases of the junction unmatched. Germline V gene sequence: CDR1 SNHLY, CDR2 FYNNEI. This CDR3 spans 14 amino acids. The CDR3 nucleotides are TGTGCCAGCAGTGTGCAGCGGGGGACCTACGAGCAGTACTTC. The encoded protein is CASSVQRGTYEQYF.

This clonotype has a count of ten or more. V and J are TRBV5-6 and TRBJ1-4; 7 bases fit TRBD1. After removal of 5 bases from V and 8 bases from J, the junction contained 12 bases not matched to a gene. CDR1 is SGHDT, CDR2 YYEEEE, per germline. The CDR3 is 15 amino acids. The CDR3: CASRRTGTAEEKLFF. CDR3 nucleotide sequence: TGTGCCAGCAGACGCACCGGGACAGCGGAGGAAAAACTGTTTTTT.

At least ten counts were recorded for this clonotype. The V gene is TRBV2, the J gene TRBJ2-1, with unresolved D. In germline, CDR1 is SNHLY, CDR2 FYNNEI. CDR3 length: 15 residues. The V and J ends lost 6 bases and 4 bases respectively, with 16 bases between them. The CDR3 sequence is CASSGAFAVYNEQFF. The CDR3 region has the DNA TGTGCCAGCAGCGGCGCATTCGCGGTTTACAATGAGCAGTTCTTC.

The gene calls are TRBV10-3 and TRBJ2-1, with 8 positions matching TRBD1. Trimming removed 6 bases from V and 4 bases from J; junction bases left unmatched: 5. The CDR3 runs 14 residues. Germline V CDR1 and CDR2: ENHRY, SYGVKD. CDR3 sequence (DNA): TGTGCCATCAGGGGGACAGGTACTTACAATGAGCAGTTCTTC. Its protein product is CAIRGTGTYNEQFF.

This clonotype has ten or more counts. V gene TRBV27 combines with J gene TRBJ1-4; TRBD1 is a possible D gene (5 bases). Trimming took off 0 bases at V and 8 bases at J, with 10 bases between the two ends. The CDR3 has 14 amino acids. Germline CDR1 and CDR2: MNHEY and SMNVEV (reference sequence). The CDR3 sequence is CASSLSQGSEKLFF. CDR3 in DNA: TGTGCCAGCAGTTTATCTCAGGGAAGCGAAAAACTGTTTTTT.

This clonotype was detected many times. This sequence joins TRBV11-2 and TRBJ2-2; D not resolved. V was cut by 7 bases and J by 0 bases, with 9 bases left in between. Per germline, CDR1 SGHAT and CDR2 FQNNGV. This CDR3 is built from 14 residues. The CDR3 loop reads CASNLGPNTGELFF. The CDR3 bases are TGTGCCAGCAACCTCGGGCCGAACACCGGGGAGCTGTTTTTT. The full variable domain, in which reference TRBV11-2 and TRBJ2-2 provide the parts outside the CDR3, is EAGVAQSPRYKIIEKRQSVAFWCNPISGHATLYWYQQILGQGPKLLIQFQNNGVVDDSQLPKDRFSAERLKGVDSTLKIQPAKLEDSAVYLCASNLGPNTGELFFGEGSRLTVL.

J is TRBJ1-3 and V is TRBV7-2; tentatively, D is TRBD1 (6 bases). V lost 5 bases and J lost 0, with 14 bases in between. Germline CDR1 is SGHTA and CDR2 is FQGNSA. This CDR3 spans 16 amino acids. CDR3 residues: CASSRPGQNSGNTIYF. CDR3 nucleotides: TGTGCCAGCAGCAGACCGGGACAAAACTCTGGAAACACCATATATTTT. The full variable domain, rest sourced from reference TRBV7-2 and TRBJ1-3, is GAGVSQSPSNKVTEKGKDVELRCDPISGHTALYWYRQSLGQGLEFLIYFQGNSAPDKSGLPSDRFSAERTGGSVSTLTIQRTQQEDSAVYLCASSRPGQNSGNTIYFGEGSWLTVV.

This clonotype came up many times. The chain couples TRBV11-2 to TRBJ2-3; 8 bases agree with TRBD2. Trimming cost V 4 bases and J 5 bases; bases outside gene matches: 5. CDR1 and CDR2 from the germline V gene are SGHAT and FQNNGV. The CDR3 is 14 amino acids. The CDR3 loop is CASSSGLVQDTQYF. The CDR3 coding sequence is TGTGCCAGCAGCTCGGGACTAGTTCAAGATACGCAGTATTTT.

This clonotype was observed at least ten times. The CDR3 DNA is TGTGCCAGCAGTTTAGCGGGGGTAGGTGAAGCTTTCTTT. This translates into CASSLAGVGEAFF. The chain has TRBV27 and TRBJ1-1; D possibly corresponds to TRBD1 (5 bases). Germline assignment: CDR1 MNHEY and CDR2 SMNVEV (reference sequence). The V and J ends lost 2 bases and 7 bases respectively, with 11 bases between them. This CDR3 comprises 13 residues.

This clonotype was seen a handful of times. The rearrangement uses TRBV25-1 and TRBJ2-2; 15 bases agree with TRBD2. The CDR3 loop spans 18 amino acids. In germline, CDR1 is MGHDK, CDR2 SYGVNS. V gave up 6 bases and J gave up 3 bases; unmatched junction bases: 8. In DNA, the CDR3 is TGTGCCAGCAGCGGACTAGCGGGAGGGCCGGGGTACACCGGGGAGCTGTTTTTT. Translated: CASSGLAGGPGYTGELFF.

This clonotype came up many times. This chain joins TRBV2 and TRBJ1-5; unclear D gene. The CDR3 spans 14 residues. Per germline, CDR1 SNHLY and CDR2 FYNNEI. Trimming left V 2 bases short and J 0 bases short, with 5 bases between. The CDR3 loop is CASSEFGSNQPQHF. DNA for the CDR3: TGTGCCAGCAGTGAATTTGGTAGCAATCAGCCCCAGCATTTT.